These 11 T cell receptor beta chains were sequenced from one sample in a study of identical twins (TCRdb year 2016). Libraries were constructed by 5' RACE. The run used an Illumina HiSeq 2000. Starting from the raw public reads, TCRdb applied fastp trimming at Q25, assembled clones with MiXCR and retained in-frame beta chains. Here each entry gathers all rows of one CDR3 protein and keeps the most common genes and DNA. This sample gives around 18,000 distinct CDR3 sequences in total; 69% of them show up just once. The biggest ten clones account for around 6.4% of the sample. Specimen: memory (CD45RO+) T cells sorted from blood. This sample's cell subset or site label indicates: CD45RO+ enriched T cells. All receptors derive from a woman aged 18-35 years in good health. This table probably holds off-target reads from a library built for another chain.

The chain is built from TRBV7-9 and TRBJ1-5; no clear D. Deletions cut 0 bases from V and 7 bases from J, with 7 bases between. Germline lookup yields CDR1 SEHNR and CDR2 FQNEAQ (reference sequence). The CDR3 has 13 residues. The CDR3 loop is CASSLAEGQPQHF. The DNA for the CDR3 is TGTGCCAGCAGCTTAGCCGAGGGCCAGCCCCAGCATTTT.

This clonotype is a singleton in its sample. The chain joins TRBV20-1 to TRBJ2-3; D not resolved. With 0 bases removed from V and 5 bases from J, the gap between germline ends came to 12 bases. The CDR3 sequence is 14 residues long. The germline gives CDR1 DFQATT, CDR2 SNEGSKA (reference sequence). The CDR3 DNA follows: TGCAGTGCTAGAGATCAACTTTTGGAAGATACGCAGTATTTT. This gives the protein CSARDQLLEDTQYF.

This rearrangement joins TRBV21-1 to TRBJ2-6. TRBV21-1 is tagged as a pseudogene. This CDR3 comprises 14 residues. Written as DNA, the CDR3 is TGTGCCAGCAGCAAAGGTTGGCAGGTCAACGTCCTGACTTTC. Its translation: CASSKGWQVNVLTF.

J is TRBJ2-2 and V is TRBV7-8; tentatively, D is TRBD2 (6 bases). V was cut by 3 bases and J by 4 bases, with 9 bases left in between. Germline assignment: CDR1 SGHVS and CDR2 FQNEAQ. This CDR3 has 14 amino acids. CDR3 amino acids: CASSFTGVTGELFF. CDR3 sequence (DNA): TGTGCCAGCAGCTTTACGGGAGTCACCGGGGAGCTGTTTTTT.

V is TRBV2 and J is TRBJ2-5; 7 bases match TRBD1. There are 14 residues in the CDR3. Germline trimming cut 8 bases from V and 2 bases from J; bases unmatched to any gene: 8. Germline values: CDR1 SNHLY, CDR2 FYNNEI. The CDR3 DNA sequence: TGTGCCAGCCAACCAGACAGGGCACAAGAGACCCAGTACTTC. Its protein product is CASQPDRAQETQYF.

This clonotype was recorded only once. This chain uses TRBV12-3 or TRBV12-4 with TRBJ2-3; 7 bases align to TRBD2. V shed 7 bases and J 1 base; nucleotides not matched to a gene: 8. The CDR3 runs 15 residues. The CDR3 loop is CASKSRLAGTDTQYF. The CDR3 nucleotides read TGTGCCAGCAAATCCAGACTAGCCGGCACAGATACGCAGTATTTT.

The chain joins TRBV12-5 to TRBJ2-2; the D gene is possibly TRBD2 (5 bases). Trimming removed 6 bases at V and 3 bases at J, with 5 bases between. The CDR3 consists of 12 residues. Germline V gene data show CDR1 as LGHNT and CDR2 as FRNRAP. CDR3 residues: CASGRDTGELFF. The CDR3 nucleotides are TGTGCTAGTGGGCGGGACACCGGGGAGCTGTTTTTT. Filled out from reference TRBV12-5 and TRBJ2-2, the complete variable domain reads DARVTQTPRHKVTEMGQEVTMRCQPILGHNTVFWYRQTMMQGLELLAYFRNRAPLDDSGMPKDRFSAEMPDATLATLKIQPSEPRDSAVYFCASGRDTGELFFGEGSRLTVL.

In the case of this clonotype: A read error may account for a junction end that differs from germline. The rearrangement links TRBV5-4 to TRBJ2-7; TRBD2 aligns across 7 bases. The CDR3 spans 14 residues. Germline V CDR1 and CDR2: SGHNT, YYREEE (reference sequence). The CDR3 sequence is CASSLVGRSSEQYF. The DNA for the CDR3 is TGTGCCAGCAGCTTGGTCGGGAGGTCCTCCGAGCAGTACTTC.

CDR3 sequence reads: CASSGGLAGLEQYF. For the CDR3, the DNA is TGCGCCAGCAGTGGGGGACTAGCGGGACTCGAGCAGTACTTC. The chain couples TRBV10-2 to TRBJ2-7, with 13 bases lining up with TRBD2. Looked up from germline, CDR1 is WSHSY and CDR2 is SAAADI. The CDR3 totals 14 residues. J gave up 6 bases and V 4 bases, and 3 bases lay outside the gene matches.

J is TRBJ2-1 and V is TRBV25-1, with D unresolved. Germline V lookup: CDR1 MGHDK, CDR2 SYGVNS. Trimming stripped 1 base from V and 6 bases from J, with 13 bases between. This CDR3 is built from 15 residues. CDR3 in amino acids: CASSEFYSGFNEQFF. The DNA for the CDR3 is TGTGCCAGCAGTGAATTTTATTCCGGGTTCAATGAGCAGTTCTTC.

The genes are TRBV6-2 or TRBV6-3 and TRBJ2-1, with D possibly called TRBD1 or TRBD2 (5 bases each). The CDR3 length is 13 residues. V was cut by 7 bases and J by 16 bases, with 23 bases left in between. CDR1 is MNHEY and CDR2 is SVGEGT in the germline V gene. CDR3 nucleotides: TGTGCCAGCACCGTTGCACCGGGGCTAGCCTGCTTCTTC. Its translation is CASTVAPGLACFF.